This T cell receptor (beta chain) was recovered during a study of shared clonotypes between healthy human individuals. From germline, CDR1 is MDHEN and CDR2 SYDVKM. The CDR3 is 12 residues long. Trimming left V 10 bases short and J 4 bases short, with 13 bases between. Regarding the study as a whole: In this cohort, only blood was sampled, and tissue repertoires likely differ. Donor scarcity curtailed the genetic and exposure-history diversity represented herein.

Worth noting for this clone: Antigen specificity is unknown.

Some 32,000 T cell genomes, or approximately 200 ng DNA, went into the sorted-subset replicate PCRs. Assay used: immunoSEQ multiplex PCR; TCRdb lists only in-frame clones, some missing. Altogether approximately 2.5 million clones are present, roughly 93% being singletons, with the ten largest covering more than 0.35%. Sequenced material: naive CD4+ T cells from PBMCs. This sample's subset: CD45RA+ positively selected. This chain links TRBV28 with TRBJ1-2; no firm D call. The receptor comes from a man aged 18-30 years in good health. Some clones in this sample may be carry-over from other donors' samples. The CDR3 reads CAIESGSYGYTF. CDR3 DNA: TGTGCCATCGAGTCAGGTAGCTATGGCTACACCTTC.